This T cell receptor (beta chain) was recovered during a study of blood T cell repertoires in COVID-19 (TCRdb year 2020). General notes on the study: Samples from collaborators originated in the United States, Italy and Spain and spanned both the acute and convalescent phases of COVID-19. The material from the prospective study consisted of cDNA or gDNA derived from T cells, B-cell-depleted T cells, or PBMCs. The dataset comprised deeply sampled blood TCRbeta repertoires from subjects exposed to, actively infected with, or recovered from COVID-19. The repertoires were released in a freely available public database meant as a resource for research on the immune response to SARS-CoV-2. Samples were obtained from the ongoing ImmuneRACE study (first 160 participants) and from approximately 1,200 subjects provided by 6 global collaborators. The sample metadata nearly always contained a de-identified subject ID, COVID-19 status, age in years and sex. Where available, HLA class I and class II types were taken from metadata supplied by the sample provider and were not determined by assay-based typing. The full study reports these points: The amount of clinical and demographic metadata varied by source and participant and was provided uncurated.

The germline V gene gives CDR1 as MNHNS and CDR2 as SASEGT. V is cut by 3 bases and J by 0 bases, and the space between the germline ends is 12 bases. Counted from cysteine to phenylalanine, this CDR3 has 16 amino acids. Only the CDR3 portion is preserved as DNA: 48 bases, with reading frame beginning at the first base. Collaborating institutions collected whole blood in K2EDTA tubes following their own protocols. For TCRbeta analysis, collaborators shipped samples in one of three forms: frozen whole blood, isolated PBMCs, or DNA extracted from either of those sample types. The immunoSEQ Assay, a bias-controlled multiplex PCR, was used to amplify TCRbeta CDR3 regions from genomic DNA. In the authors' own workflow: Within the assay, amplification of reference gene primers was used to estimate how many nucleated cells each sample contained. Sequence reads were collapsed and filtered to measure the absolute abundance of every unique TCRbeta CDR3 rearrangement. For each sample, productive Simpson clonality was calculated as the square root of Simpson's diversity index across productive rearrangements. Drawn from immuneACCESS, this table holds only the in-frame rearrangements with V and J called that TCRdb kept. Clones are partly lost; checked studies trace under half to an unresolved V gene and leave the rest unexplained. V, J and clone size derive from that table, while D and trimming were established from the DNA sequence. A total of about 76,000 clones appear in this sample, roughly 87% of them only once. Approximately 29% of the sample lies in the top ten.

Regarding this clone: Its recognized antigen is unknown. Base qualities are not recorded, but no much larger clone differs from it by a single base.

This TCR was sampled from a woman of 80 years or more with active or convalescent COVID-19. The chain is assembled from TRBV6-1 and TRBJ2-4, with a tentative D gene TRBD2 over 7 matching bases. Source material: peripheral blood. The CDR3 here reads CASSEGGAQAKNIQYF. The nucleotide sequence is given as TGTGCCAGCAGTGAGGGGGGGGCGCAAGCCAAAAACATTCAGTACTTC.